This TCR beta chain was identified in a study of blood T cell repertoires in COVID-19 (dated by TCRdb to 2020 to 2021). With regard to the full study: Collaborator samples came from the United States, Italy and Spain and covered acute and convalescent phases of COVID-19. The material from the prospective study consisted of cDNA or gDNA derived from T cells, B-cell-depleted T cells, or PBMCs. The dataset comprised deeply sampled blood TCRbeta repertoires from subjects exposed to, actively infected with, or recovered from COVID-19. The repertoires were made available in a free public database intended to serve as a resource for research on the immune response to SARS-CoV-2. The samples were drawn from two sources: the first 160 participants of the ongoing ImmuneRACE study, and 950 to 1,500 subjects contributed by 6 global collaborators. The sample metadata nearly always contained a de-identified subject ID, COVID-19 status, age in years and sex. Where available, HLA class I and class II types were taken from metadata supplied by the sample provider and were not determined by assay-based typing.

TCRbeta CDR3 regions were amplified from genomic DNA using the immunoSEQ Assay, a bias-controlled multiplex PCR. Per the source publication's procedure: Nucleated cell counts per sample were estimated from amplification of reference gene primers within the assay. To quantify the absolute abundance of each unique TCRbeta CDR3 rearrangement, sequence reads were collapsed and filtered. Productive Simpson clonality was computed per sample as the square root of Simpson's diversity index over productive rearrangements. TCRdb's version of the immuneACCESS table is confined to in-frame rearrangements and falls short of the full clone set. An unresolved V gene accounts for under half of the shortfall where checked; the remainder is of unknown origin. V, J and clone size were drawn from that table, and D and trimming were deduced from the DNA. Within this sample are around 700,000 clones, with 85% to 90% of them counted one time only. Approximately 0.3% of the sample comes from the top ten.

Collaborating institutions collected whole blood in K2EDTA tubes following their own protocols. For TCRbeta analysis, collaborators shipped samples in one of three forms: frozen whole blood, isolated PBMCs, or DNA extracted from either of those sample types. For this clone: Its specific antigen is unknown. Base-call qualities are not available, and no considerably larger clone is one nucleotide away.

What the study reported, not specific to this receptor: Clinical and demographic metadata were provided uncurated, with the amount varying by source and participant.

The CDR3 holds 10 amino acids from the cysteine to the phenylalanine. CDR3 DNA only is kept here, 30 bases in frame from base 1. The germline V gene supplies CDR1 SQVTM and CDR2 ANQGSEA. Trimming at the junction amounts to 5 bases on V and 2 bases on J, and the germline ends lie 2 bases apart. The chain uses TRBV29-1 and TRBJ2-3; the D gene is unclear. Sequenced input: peripheral blood. The sequence came from a woman aged 18-29 years with acute or convalescent COVID-19. The nucleotides are TGCAGCGTTCTCACAGATACGCAGTATTTT. Translated, it gives CSVLTDTQYF.